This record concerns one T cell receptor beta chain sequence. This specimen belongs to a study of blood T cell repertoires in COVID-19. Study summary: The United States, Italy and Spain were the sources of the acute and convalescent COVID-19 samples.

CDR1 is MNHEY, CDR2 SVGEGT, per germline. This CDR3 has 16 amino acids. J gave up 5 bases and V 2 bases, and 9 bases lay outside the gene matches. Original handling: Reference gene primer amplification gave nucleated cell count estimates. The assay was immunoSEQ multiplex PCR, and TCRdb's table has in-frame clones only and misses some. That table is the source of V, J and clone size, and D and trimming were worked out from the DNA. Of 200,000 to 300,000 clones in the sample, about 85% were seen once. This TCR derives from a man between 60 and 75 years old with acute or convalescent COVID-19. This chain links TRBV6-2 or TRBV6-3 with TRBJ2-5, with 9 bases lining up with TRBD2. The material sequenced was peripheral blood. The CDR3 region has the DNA TGTGCCAGCAGTTACGGGGTAGCGGGAGCTTGGGAGACCCAGTACTTC. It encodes CASSYGVAGAWETQYF.